This T cell receptor beta chain was retrieved from a study of patients and donors after allogeneic stem cell transplantation. Via MiXCR, TCRdb re-called the RT-PCR reads, giving one row per CDR3 protein. Among fewer than 500,000 distinct CDR3 sequences listed, roughly 17% were seen once. This clonotype showed up many times. Germline V gene data show CDR1 as SGHVS and CDR2 as FQNEAQ. The CDR3 is 16 residues long. The V gene end was trimmed by 1 base and the J gene end by 4 bases; junction bases not matched to a gene: 5. This TCR derives from a human donor who was either an allogeneic HSCT recipient or a stem cell or donor lymphocyte infusion donor (not recorded which). It is not recorded whose cells these are; they may come from a transplant donor. Specimen: blood, either unsorted or a sorted T cell fraction (not recorded which). This sequence joins TRBV7-8 and TRBJ2-3, with TRBD2 matching 10 bases. Here the CDR3 reads CASSLGWTSGPDTQYF. The CDR3 nucleotides are TGTGCCAGCAGCTTAGGCTGGACTAGCGGCCCAGATACGCAGTATTTT.